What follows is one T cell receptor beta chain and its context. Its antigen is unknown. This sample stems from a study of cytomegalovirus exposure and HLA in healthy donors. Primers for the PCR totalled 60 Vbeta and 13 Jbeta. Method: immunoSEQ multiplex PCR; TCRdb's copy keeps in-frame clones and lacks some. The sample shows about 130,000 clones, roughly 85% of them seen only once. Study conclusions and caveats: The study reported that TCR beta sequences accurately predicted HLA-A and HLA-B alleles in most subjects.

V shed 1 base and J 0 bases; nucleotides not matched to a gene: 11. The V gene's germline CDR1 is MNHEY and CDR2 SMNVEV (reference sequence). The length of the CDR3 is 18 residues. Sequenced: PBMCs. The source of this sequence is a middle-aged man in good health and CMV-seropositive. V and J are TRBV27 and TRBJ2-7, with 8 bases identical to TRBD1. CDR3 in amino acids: CASSLWYPRDRSSYEQYF. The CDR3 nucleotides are TGTGCCAGCAGTTTATGGTATCCGCGGGACAGGAGCTCCTACGAGCAGTACTTC.